This TCR beta chain originates from a study of blood T cell repertoires in COVID-19. About the study: The cDNA or gDNA used as material had been derived from T cells, B-cell-depleted T cells, or PBMCs.

The protocol was immunoSEQ multiplex PCR, while the TCRdb copy is restricted to in-frame clones and leaves out a portion. The sample lists some 180,000 clones, roughly four fifths occurring once. The length of the CDR3 is 12 residues. V lost 4 bases and J 4 bases, leaving 8 bases between the germline ends. Germline CDR1 SQVTM, CDR2 ANQGSEA. There are a few counts of this clone. The sequencing input was peripheral blood. The chain has TRBV29-1 and TRBJ1-3; maybe TRBD1 (5 bases). The sequence was obtained from a woman over 75 with COVID-19, enrolled during active disease. CDR3 sequence (DNA): TGCAGCGTTGTTCAGGGCGGAAACACCATATATTTT. Its translation: CSVVQGGNTIYF.